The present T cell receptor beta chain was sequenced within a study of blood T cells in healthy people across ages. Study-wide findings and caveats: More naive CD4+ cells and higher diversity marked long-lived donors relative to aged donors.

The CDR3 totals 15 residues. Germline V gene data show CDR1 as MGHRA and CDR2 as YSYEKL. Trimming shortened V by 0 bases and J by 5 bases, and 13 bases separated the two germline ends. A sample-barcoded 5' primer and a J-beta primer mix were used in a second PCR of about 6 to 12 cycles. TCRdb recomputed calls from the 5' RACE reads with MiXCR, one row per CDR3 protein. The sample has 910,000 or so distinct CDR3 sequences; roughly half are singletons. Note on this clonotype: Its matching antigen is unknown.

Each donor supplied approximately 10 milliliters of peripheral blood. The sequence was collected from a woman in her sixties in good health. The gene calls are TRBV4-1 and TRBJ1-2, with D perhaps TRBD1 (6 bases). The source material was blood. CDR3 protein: CASSQDQGPWYGYTF. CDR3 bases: TGCGCCAGCAGCCAAGACCAGGGGCCTTGGTATGGCTACACCTTC.